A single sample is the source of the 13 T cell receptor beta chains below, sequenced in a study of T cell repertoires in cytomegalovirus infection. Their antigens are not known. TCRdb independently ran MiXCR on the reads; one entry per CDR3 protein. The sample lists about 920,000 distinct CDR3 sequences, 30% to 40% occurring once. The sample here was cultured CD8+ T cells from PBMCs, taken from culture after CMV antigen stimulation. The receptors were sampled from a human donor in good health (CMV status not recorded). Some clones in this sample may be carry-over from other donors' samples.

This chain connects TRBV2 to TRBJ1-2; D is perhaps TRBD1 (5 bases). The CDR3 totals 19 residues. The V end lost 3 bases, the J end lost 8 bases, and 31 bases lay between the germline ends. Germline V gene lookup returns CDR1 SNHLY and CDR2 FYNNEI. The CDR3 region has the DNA TGTGCCAGCAGTGAGGGGTATCCATCCGAAGGGGAGGCTTATGGGGGCTACACCTTC. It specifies CASSEGYPSEGEAYGGYTF.

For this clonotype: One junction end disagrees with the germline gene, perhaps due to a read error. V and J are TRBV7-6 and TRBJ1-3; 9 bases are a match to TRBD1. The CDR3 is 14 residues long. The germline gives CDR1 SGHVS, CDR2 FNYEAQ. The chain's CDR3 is CVSSHRDRVDTIYF. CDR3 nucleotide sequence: TGTGTCAGCAGCCACCGGGACAGGGTTGACACCATATATTTT.

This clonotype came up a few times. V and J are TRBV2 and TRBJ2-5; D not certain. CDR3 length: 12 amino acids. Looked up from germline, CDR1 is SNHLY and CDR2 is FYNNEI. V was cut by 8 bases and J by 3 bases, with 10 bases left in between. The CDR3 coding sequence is TGTGCCAGCCTTCCCCACGAAGAGACCCAGTACTTC. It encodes CASLPHEETQYF.

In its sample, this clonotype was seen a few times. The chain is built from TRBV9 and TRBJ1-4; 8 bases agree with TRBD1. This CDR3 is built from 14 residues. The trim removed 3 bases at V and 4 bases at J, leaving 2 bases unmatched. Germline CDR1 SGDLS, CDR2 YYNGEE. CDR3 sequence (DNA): TGTGCCAGCAGCGAGACAGGGGTTAATGAAAAACTGTTTTTT. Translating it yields CASSETGVNEKLFF.

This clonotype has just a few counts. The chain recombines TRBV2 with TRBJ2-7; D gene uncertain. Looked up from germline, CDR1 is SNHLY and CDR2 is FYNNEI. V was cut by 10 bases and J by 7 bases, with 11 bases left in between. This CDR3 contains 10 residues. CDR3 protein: CATQVGEQYV. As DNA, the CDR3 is TGTGCCACCCAGGTGGGAGAGCAGTACGTC.

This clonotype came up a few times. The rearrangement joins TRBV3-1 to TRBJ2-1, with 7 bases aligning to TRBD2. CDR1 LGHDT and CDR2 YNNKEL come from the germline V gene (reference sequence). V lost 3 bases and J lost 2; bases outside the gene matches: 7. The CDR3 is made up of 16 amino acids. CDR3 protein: CASSQGQREAYNEQFF. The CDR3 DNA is TGTGCCAGCAGCCAGGGCCAGCGGGAAGCCTACAATGAGCAGTTCTTC.

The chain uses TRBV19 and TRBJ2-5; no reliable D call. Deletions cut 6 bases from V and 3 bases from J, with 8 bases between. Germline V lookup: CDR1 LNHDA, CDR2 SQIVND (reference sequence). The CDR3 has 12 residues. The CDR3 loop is CASRSDKETQYF. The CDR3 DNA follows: TGTGCCAGTAGGTCAGACAAAGAGACCCAGTACTTC.

For the CDR3, the DNA is TGTGCCAGCTCTTCCCTGGGATCTGAAAAACTGTTTTTT. Encoded protein: CASSSLGSEKLFF. V gene TRBV6-6 combines with J gene TRBJ1-4, with D unclear. Trimming left V 8 bases short and J 7 bases short, with 14 bases between. CDR3 length: 13 residues. Germline V CDR1 and CDR2: MNHNY, SVGAGI (reference sequence).

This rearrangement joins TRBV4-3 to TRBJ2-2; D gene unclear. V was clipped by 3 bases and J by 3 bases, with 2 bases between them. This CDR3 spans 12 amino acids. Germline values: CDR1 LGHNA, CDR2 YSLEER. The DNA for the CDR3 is TGCGCCAGCAGCCACCACACCGGGGAGCTGTTTTTT. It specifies CASSHHTGELFF.

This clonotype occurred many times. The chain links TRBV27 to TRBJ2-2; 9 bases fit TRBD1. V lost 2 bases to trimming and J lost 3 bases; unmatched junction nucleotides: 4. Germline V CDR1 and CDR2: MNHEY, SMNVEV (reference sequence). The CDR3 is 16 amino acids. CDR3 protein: CASSLIWTGDTGELFF. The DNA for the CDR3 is TGTGCCAGCAGTTTAATTTGGACAGGGGACACCGGGGAGCTGTTTTTT.

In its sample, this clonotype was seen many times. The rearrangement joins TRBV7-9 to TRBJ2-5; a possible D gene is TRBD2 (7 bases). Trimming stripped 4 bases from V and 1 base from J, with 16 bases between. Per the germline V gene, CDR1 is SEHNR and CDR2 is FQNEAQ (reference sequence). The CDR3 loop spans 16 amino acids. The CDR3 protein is CASSSPAAGAQETQYF. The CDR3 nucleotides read TGTGCCAGCAGCTCCCCGGCCGCGGGGGCCCAAGAGACCCAGTACTTC.

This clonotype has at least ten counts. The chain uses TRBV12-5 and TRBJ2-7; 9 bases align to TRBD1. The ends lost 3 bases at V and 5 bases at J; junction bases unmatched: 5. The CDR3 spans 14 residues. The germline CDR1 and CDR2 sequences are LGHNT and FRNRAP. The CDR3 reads CASGFGTGFNEQYV. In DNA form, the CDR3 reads TGTGCTAGTGGTTTCGGGACAGGGTTTAACGAGCAGTACGTC.

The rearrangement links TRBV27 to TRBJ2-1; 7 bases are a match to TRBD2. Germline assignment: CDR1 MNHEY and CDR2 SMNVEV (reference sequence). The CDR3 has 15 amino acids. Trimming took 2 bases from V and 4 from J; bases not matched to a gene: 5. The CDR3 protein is CASSLAGDLYNEQFF. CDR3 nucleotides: TGTGCCAGCAGTTTAGCGGGGGACCTATACAATGAGCAGTTCTTC.